Included here is one T cell receptor (beta chain) sequence, with context. Its target antigen remains unknown. No quality values exist for individual bases; no much larger clone is one base distant. The sample originates from a study of blood T cell repertoires in COVID-19 (dated by TCRdb to between 2020 and 2021). In the study overall: Collaborator samples came from the United States, Italy and Spain and covered acute and convalescent phases of COVID-19. The material from the prospective study consisted of cDNA or gDNA derived from T cells, B-cell-depleted T cells, or PBMCs. The samples were drawn from two sources: the first 160 participants of the ongoing ImmuneRACE study, and 1,254 subjects contributed by 6 global collaborators. Where available, HLA class I and class II types were taken from metadata supplied by the sample provider and were not determined by assay-based typing. Deeply sampled blood TCRbeta repertoires from subjects exposed to, actively infected with, or recovered from COVID-19 were included in the dataset. The sample metadata nearly always contained a de-identified subject ID, COVID-19 status, age in years and sex. The repertoires were released in a freely available public database intended as a resource for research on the immune response to SARS-CoV-2.

The germline V gene encodes CDR1 KGHSH and CDR2 LQKENI. The CDR3 has 16 amino acids, counting the end cysteine and phenylalanine. Here the CDR3 DNA is all that survives: 48 bases in frame from base 1. V is pruned by 3 bases and J by 11 bases, leaving 18 bases of the junction without a gene match. What the work shows at the level of the full study, not this receptor alone: Clinical and demographic metadata were provided uncurated, with the amount varying by source and participant.

In the prospective study, participants were about 18 to 95 years old, resided in about two dozen geographic areas of the United States, and were enrolled through a virtual design. In the prospective study, participants were assigned to cohorts based on the clinical history participants reported in a screening survey and a study questionnaire. Each participant in the prospective study had whole blood, serum and a nasopharyngeal or oropharyngeal swab collected by mobile phlebotomists. Additional blood draws and questionnaires over an approximately two-month period could optionally be provided by prospective study participants. Blood samples from the prospective study were shipped frozen or at room temperature prior to DNA extraction. TCRbeta CDR3 regions were amplified from genomic DNA using the immunoSEQ Assay, a bias-controlled multiplex PCR. The authors' pipeline ran thus. Nucleated cell counts per sample were estimated from amplification of reference gene primers within the assay. To quantify the absolute abundance of each unique TCRbeta CDR3 rearrangement, sequence reads were collapsed and filtered. For each sample, productive Simpson clonality was calculated by taking the square root of Simpson's diversity index across productive rearrangements. Sourced from immuneACCESS, this table was stored by TCRdb with only in-frame sequences that have V and J called. A share of the clones is absent; for the studies checked, an unresolved V gene accounts for under half, and the remainder has no known explanation. The V and J calls and clone size were taken over from that table, and D and trimming were inferred from the DNA. This sample gives some 220,000 clones in total; roughly 90% of them show up just once. The ten top clones hold about 4% of the sample.

This sequence uses TRBV18 and TRBJ1-1, with TRBD1 identical over 7 junction bases. The sample taken for sequencing was PBMCs or T cells enriched from blood (not recorded which). This clonotype was sampled from a middle-aged woman with acute COVID-19. The CDR3 reads as follows: CASSPRQGMSDRKAFF. The sequence in DNA is TGTGCCAGCTCACCGCGACAGGGAATGTCGGACCGAAAGGCTTTCTTT.